The clone carrying this T cell receptor (beta chain) was found once. The data were taken from a study of T cell responses to AZD1222 COVID-19 vaccine. This CDR3 comprises 14 residues. Germline CDR1 LGHNT, CDR2 FRNRAP. V shed 5 bases, J shed 8 bases, and the junction held 9 bases outside the gene matches. Profiled with immunoSEQ multiplex PCR; TCRdb holds only in-frame clones, not every one. This table holds more than 110,000 clones, roughly 90% found once. The sample in question was peripheral blood, obtained on day 0 of AZD1222 vaccination. The receptor comes from an adult in good health. The genes are TRBV12-5 and TRBJ1-2, with 9 bases identical to TRBD1. The CDR3 DNA is TGTGCTAGTGGTCTCGGGACAGGGAGAGTCGGCTACACCTTC. Its protein product is CASGLGTGRVGYTF.